Included here is one TCR beta chain sequence, with context. What it binds is not known. This entry comes from a study of blood T cells in healthy people across ages. Overall study results and limits: Roughly linear age-related decline in beta diversity appeared, significant by age about 37.

Through a sample-barcoded 5' primer and a J-beta primer mix, a second PCR was run for roughly 6 to 12 cycles. Every cDNA molecule bore a tag from a template-switch adaptor containing 12 random nucleotides. A single record per CDR3 protein comes from TCRdb applying MiXCR to the 5' RACE reads. The sample holds around 1.5 million distinct CDR3 sequences; roughly 45% are singletons and the top ten take roughly 7.9%. Every donor gave approximately 10 milliliters of peripheral blood. Per sample, extraction of total RNA gave at least 5.5 micrograms in every case. The sequence was collected from a woman aged 18-35 years in good health. Sequencing was done on a sample of blood.

As DNA, the CDR3 is TGTGCCAGCAGTGTCCACAGAGGTGGTAACGAGCAGTACTTC. This sequence encodes CASSVHRGGNEQYF. The chain joins TRBV2 to TRBJ2-7; D not resolved. Germline V gene data show CDR1 as SNHLY and CDR2 as FYNNEI. This CDR3 is 14 amino acids long. The V and J ends lost 4 bases and 5 bases respectively, with 15 bases between them.